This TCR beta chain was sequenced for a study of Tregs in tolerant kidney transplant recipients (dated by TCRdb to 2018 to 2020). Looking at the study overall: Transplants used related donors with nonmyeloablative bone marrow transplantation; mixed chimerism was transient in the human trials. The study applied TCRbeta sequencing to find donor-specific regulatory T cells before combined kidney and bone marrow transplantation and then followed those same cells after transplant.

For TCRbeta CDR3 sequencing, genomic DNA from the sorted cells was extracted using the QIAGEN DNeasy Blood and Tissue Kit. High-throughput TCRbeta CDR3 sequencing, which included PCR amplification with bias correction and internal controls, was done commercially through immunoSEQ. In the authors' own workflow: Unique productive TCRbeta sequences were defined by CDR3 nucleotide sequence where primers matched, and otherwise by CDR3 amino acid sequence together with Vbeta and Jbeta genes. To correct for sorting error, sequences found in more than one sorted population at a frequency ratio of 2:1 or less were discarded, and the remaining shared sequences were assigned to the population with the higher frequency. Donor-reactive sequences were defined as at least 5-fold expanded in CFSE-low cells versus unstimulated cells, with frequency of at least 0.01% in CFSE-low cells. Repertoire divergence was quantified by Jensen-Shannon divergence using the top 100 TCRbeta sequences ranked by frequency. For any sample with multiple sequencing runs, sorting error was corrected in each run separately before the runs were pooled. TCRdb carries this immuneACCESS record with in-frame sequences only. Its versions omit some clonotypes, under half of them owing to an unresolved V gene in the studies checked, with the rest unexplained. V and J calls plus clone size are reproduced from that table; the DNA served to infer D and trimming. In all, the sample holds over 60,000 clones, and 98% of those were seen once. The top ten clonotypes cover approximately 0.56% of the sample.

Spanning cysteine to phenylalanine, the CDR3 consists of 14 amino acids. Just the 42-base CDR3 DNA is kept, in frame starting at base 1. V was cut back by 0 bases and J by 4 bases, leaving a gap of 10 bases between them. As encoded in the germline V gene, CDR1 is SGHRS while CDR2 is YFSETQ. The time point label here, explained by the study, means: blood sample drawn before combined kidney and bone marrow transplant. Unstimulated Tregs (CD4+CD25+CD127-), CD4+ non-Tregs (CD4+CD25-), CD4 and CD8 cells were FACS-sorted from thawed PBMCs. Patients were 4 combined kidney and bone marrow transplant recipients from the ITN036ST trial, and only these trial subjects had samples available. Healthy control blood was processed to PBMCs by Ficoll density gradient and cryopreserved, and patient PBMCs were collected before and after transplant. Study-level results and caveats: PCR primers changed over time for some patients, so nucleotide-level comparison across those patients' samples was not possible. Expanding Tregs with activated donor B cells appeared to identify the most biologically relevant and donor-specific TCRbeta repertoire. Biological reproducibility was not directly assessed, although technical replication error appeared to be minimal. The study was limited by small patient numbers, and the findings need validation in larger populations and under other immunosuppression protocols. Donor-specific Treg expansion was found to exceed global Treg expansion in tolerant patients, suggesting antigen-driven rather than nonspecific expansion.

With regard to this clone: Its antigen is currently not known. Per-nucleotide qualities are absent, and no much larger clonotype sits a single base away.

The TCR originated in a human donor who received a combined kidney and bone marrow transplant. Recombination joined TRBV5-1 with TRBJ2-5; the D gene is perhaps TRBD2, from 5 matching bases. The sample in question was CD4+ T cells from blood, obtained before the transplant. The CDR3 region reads CASSLVPEGETQYF. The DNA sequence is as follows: TGCGCCAGCAGCTTGGTCCCAGAGGGAGAGACCCAGTACTTC.